The next 8 T cell receptor beta chains were all read from a single sample in a study of CD8 T cells in Susac syndrome. It was with random hexamers that 0.5 to 1 ug RNA was reverse transcribed. TCRdb called the immunoSEQ multiplex PCR reads again in MiXCR, with one record for every CDR3 protein. The data contain 90,000 to 110,000 distinct CDR3 sequences, approximately 96% of them seen just once; the ten biggest clones take up roughly 0.096%. Material for sequencing was CD4+ T cells from PBMCs. These receptors originate from a human donor in good health.

The chain is built from TRBV12-5 and TRBJ2-3; D is perhaps TRBD1 or TRBD2 (5 bases each). The CDR3 sequence is 13 residues long. CDR1 LGHNT and CDR2 FRNRAP come from the germline V gene. With 9 bases removed from V and 4 bases from J, the gap between germline ends came to 14 bases. The DNA for the CDR3 is TGTGCTAGCGGGACCTCGGAGGCAGATACGCAGTATTTT. Encoded protein: CASGTSEADTQYF.

This chain connects TRBV29-1 to TRBJ2-1; 8 positions agree with TRBD1. The germline V gene encodes CDR1 SQVTM and CDR2 ANQGSEA. The CDR3 consists of 11 residues. The V segment lost 7 bases and the J segment 7 bases; nucleotides outside the gene matches: 3. CDR3 region: CSGNRGNEQFF. DNA of the CDR3: TGCAGCGGCAACAGGGGGAATGAGCAGTTCTTC.

The chain uses TRBV7-9 and TRBJ2-7; 7 nucleotides line up with TRBD2. V shed 5 bases and J 5 bases; nucleotides not matched to a gene: 6. The CDR3 covers 13 residues. Germline V gene sequence: CDR1 SEHNR, CDR2 FQNEAQ (reference sequence). This CDR3 reads CASSRGRQNEQYF. The CDR3, as DNA: TGTGCCAGCAGCCGCGGGAGACAGAACGAGCAGTACTTC. Combining the CDR3 with reference TRBV7-9 and TRBJ2-7 gives the whole variable domain DTGVSQNPRHKITKRGQNVTFRCDPISEHNRLYWYRQTLGQGPEFLTYFQNEAQLEKSRLLSDRFSAERPKGSFSTLEIQRTEQGDSAMYLCASSRGRQNEQYFGPGTRLTVT.

In DNA form, the CDR3 reads TGTGCCTGGAGTGTAGGAACAGGGCTGGTTAGTCAGCCCCAGCATTTT. It translates to CAWSVGTGLVSQPQHF. This chain uses TRBV30 with TRBJ1-5, with TRBD1 as a possible D gene (6 bases). V was clipped by 0 bases and J by 6 bases, with 18 bases between them. The CDR3 has 16 amino acids. The germline CDR1 and CDR2 sequences are GTSNPN and SVGIG (reference sequence).

The gene calls are TRBV15 and TRBJ2-7; tentative D call: TRBD1 (7 bases). The V gene lost 0 bases and the J gene lost 0 bases, with 12 bases spanning the gap. From germline, CDR1 is LNHNV and CDR2 YYDKDF (reference sequence). This CDR3 has 16 residues. The CDR3 DNA is TGTGCCACCAGCAGAGACAGGGGGGCCAGCTCCTACGAGCAGTACTTC. It codes for CATSRDRGASSYEQYF.

The genes are TRBV5-8 and TRBJ2-3; perhaps TRBD1 as D (5 bases). This CDR3 region has 14 residues. Germline CDR1 reads SGHTS; CDR2 reads YDEGEE. V was shortened by 6 bases and J by 3 bases, with 14 bases between the two germline ends. The CDR3 protein is CASTPRVVTDTQYF. CDR3 sequence (DNA): TGTGCCAGCACCCCCAGGGTAGTGACAGATACGCAGTATTTT.

The chain uses TRBV7-2 and TRBJ2-1; D call uncertain. Germline CDR1 is SGHTA and CDR2 is FQGNSA. V was pared by 2 bases and J by 5 bases, with 7 bases between. The CDR3 contains 13 residues. CDR3 protein: CASSLFNNNEQFF. CDR3 in DNA: TGTGCCAGCAGCTTATTCAATAACAATGAGCAGTTCTTC.

This clonotype has only a few counts. The V and J genes are TRBV7-2 and TRBJ2-5; D is possibly TRBD1 or TRBD2 (5 bases each). Germline-derived CDR1 and CDR2 are SGHTA and FQGNSA. Trimming removed 8 bases at V and 1 base at J, with 11 bases between. This CDR3 spans 13 amino acids. CDR3 in DNA: TGTGCCAGCGGTCGGGGACCCCAAGAGACCCAGTACTTC. This gives the protein CASGRGPQETQYF.